These 2 T cell receptor beta chains were all obtained from the same sample, sequenced in a study of beta chain features in type 1 diabetes. Of the isolated RNA, all was reverse transcribed, and so the sequenced material was expressed TCRB transcripts. Sequencing used immunoSEQ multiplex PCR; TCRdb keeps in-frame clones, though not all of them. The sample includes about 150,000 clones, less than 9.5% of them seen just once. Sequences were obtained from central memory CD4+ T cells from blood. These receptors were collected from a woman between 18 and 29 years old in good health.

This rearrangement joins TRBV9 to TRBJ2-7, with D possibly TRBD2 on 6 matching bases. This CDR3 comprises 16 residues. From germline, CDR1 is SGDLS and CDR2 YYNGEE. Trimming shortened V by 0 bases and J by 4 bases, and 17 bases separated the two germline ends. In DNA, the CDR3 is TGTGCCAGCAGCGTAGGAGTTAGCGGAGCCTGGTACGAGCAGTACTTC. Its protein is CASSVGVSGAWYEQYF. The whole variable domain, filled in from reference TRBV9 and TRBJ2-7, reads DSGVTQTPKHLITATGQRVTLRCSPRSGDLSVYWYQQSLDQGLQFLIQYYNGEERAKGNILERFSAQQFPDLHSELNLSSLELGDSALYFCASSVGVSGAWYEQYFGPGTRLTVT.

The chain uses TRBV4-1 and TRBJ1-2; a weak D match, TRBD1 (5 bases). In germline, CDR1 is MGHRA, CDR2 YSYEKL. The ends were cut back, 1 base at V and 0 bases at J, with 9 bases in the middle. The CDR3 is 15 residues long. Here the CDR3 reads CASSQVRVANYGYTF. CDR3 nucleotides: TGCGCCAGCAGCCAAGTCAGGGTAGCTAACTATGGCTACACCTTC.